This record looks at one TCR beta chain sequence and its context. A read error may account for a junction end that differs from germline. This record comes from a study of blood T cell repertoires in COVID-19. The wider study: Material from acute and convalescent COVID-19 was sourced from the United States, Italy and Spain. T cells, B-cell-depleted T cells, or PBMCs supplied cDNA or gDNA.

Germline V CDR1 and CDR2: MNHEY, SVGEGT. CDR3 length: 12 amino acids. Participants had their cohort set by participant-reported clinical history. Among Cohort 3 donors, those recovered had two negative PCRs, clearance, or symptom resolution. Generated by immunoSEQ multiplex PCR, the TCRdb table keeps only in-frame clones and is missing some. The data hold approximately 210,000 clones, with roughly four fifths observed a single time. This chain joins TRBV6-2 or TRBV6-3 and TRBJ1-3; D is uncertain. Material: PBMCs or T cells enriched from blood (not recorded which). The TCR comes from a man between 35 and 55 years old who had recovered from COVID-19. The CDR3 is CASSYSGNTIYF. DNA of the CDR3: TGTGCCAGCAGCTACTCTGGAAACACCATATATTTT.